The 27 T cell receptor beta chains reported below all come from one sample, sequenced in a study of shared T cell receptors in the human thymus. The method was immunoSEQ multiplex PCR; TCRdb's version includes in-frame clones alone and lacks a portion of them. The sample consists of just under 550,000 clones, approximately 78% of them appearing once. The same specimen was also included in a second study, on human thymus T cells.

Sequencing used thymocytes. Receptors originate from a boy in the first two years of life with a congenital heart defect.

The chain is built from TRBV21-1 and TRBJ2-7; the table gives TRBD2 as D, unverified against the DNA. TRBV21-1 is noted as a pseudogene. CDR3 length equals 14 residues. The CDR3 loop is CASSRTSGTYEQYF. CDR3 nucleotide sequence: TGTGCCAGCAGCCGGACTAGCGGAACCTACGAGCAGTACTTC.

The gene calls are TRBV29-1 and TRBJ1-4; possibly TRBD1 for D (6 bases). With 4 bases removed from V and 6 bases from J, the gap between germline ends came to 12 bases. CDR1 SQVTM and CDR2 ANQGSEA come from the germline V gene. The CDR3 loop spans 13 amino acids. CDR3 nucleotide sequence: TGCAGCGTTGTGGCGGGGGCCGATGAAAAACTGTTTTTT. This sequence encodes CSVVAGADEKLFF.

There are a few counts of this clone. V and J are TRBV6-5 and TRBJ2-1, with 8 positions matching TRBD2. This CDR3 contains 16 residues. Germline CDR1 reads MNHEY; CDR2 reads SVGAGI. V lost 0 bases and J lost 4; bases outside the gene matches: 5. This chain's CDR3 is CASSYSGLAGYNEQFF. The CDR3 nucleotides read TGTGCCAGCAGTTACTCGGGGCTAGCGGGTTACAATGAGCAGTTCTTC.

The chain employs TRBV29-1 and TRBJ2-1, with 11 bases matching TRBD2. After removal of 7 bases from V and 5 bases from J, the junction contained 7 bases not matched to a gene. Germline CDR1 is SQVTM and CDR2 is ANQGSEA. CDR3 length: 14 residues. CDR3 coding DNA: TGCAGCGGATCCGGGACTAGCGGCCACAATGAGCAGTTCTTC. It yields the protein CSGSGTSGHNEQFF.

V usage is TRBV19 and J usage is TRBJ2-3; the D gene is possibly TRBD2 (5 bases). The CDR3 extends over 18 amino acids. From germline, CDR1 is LNHDA and CDR2 SQIVND (reference sequence). The V gene lost 4 bases and the J gene lost 3 bases, with 23 bases spanning the gap. The DNA for the CDR3 is TGTGCCAGTAGTAACGAGGTCCGGGATTGGAAAGGAACAGATACGCAGTATTTT. This sequence encodes CASSNEVRDWKGTDTQYF. Full variable domain (outside the CDR3, taken from reference TRBV19 and TRBJ2-3): DGGITQSPKYLFRKEGQNVTLSCEQNLNHDAMYWYRQDPGQGLRLIYYSQIVNDFQKGDIAEGYSVSREKKESFPLTVTSAQKNPTAFYLCASSNEVRDWKGTDTQYFGPGTRLTVL.

The chain joins TRBV4-3 to TRBJ2-7; D is undetermined. The CDR3 runs to 14 residues. Trimming removed 0 bases at V and 1 base at J, with 7 bases between. The germline CDR1 and CDR2 sequences are LGHNA and YSLEER. The CDR3 spells CASSQDRLSYEQYF. For the CDR3, the DNA is TGCGCCAGCAGCCAAGATCGACTTTCCTACGAGCAGTACTTC.

The J gene is TRBJ1-1, the V gene TRBV5-6, with a tentative D call TRBD1 (6 bases). The CDR3 totals 18 residues. V dropped 6 bases and J dropped 3 bases, with 27 bases sitting between them. CDR1 SGHDT and CDR2 YYEEEE come from the germline V gene. The CDR3 sequence: CASKNLGDERAGDTEAFF. The CDR3 DNA follows: TGTGCCAGCAAAAATCTTGGGGACGAACGGGCAGGGGACACTGAAGCTTTCTTT.

The rearrangement uses TRBV28 and TRBJ1-2, with a tentative D call TRBD1 (5 bases). V was shortened by 5 bases and J by 4 bases, with 23 bases between the two germline ends. Looked up from germline, CDR1 is MDHEN and CDR2 is SYDVKM. This CDR3 contains 17 residues. The CDR3 reads CASSLQGGPTASYGYTF. CDR3 nucleotides: TGTGCCAGCAGTCTCCAGGGCGGCCCGACTGCCTCCTATGGCTACACCTTC.

The gene calls are TRBV29-1 and TRBJ2-5; the D gene is possibly TRBD1 (6 bases). The germline CDR1 and CDR2 sequences are SQVTM and ANQGSEA. The CDR3 loop spans 14 amino acids. V dropped 4 bases and J dropped 3 bases, with 15 bases sitting between them. The CDR3: CSVGPDRSEETQYF. Here the CDR3 DNA reads TGCAGCGTTGGCCCGGACAGATCGGAAGAGACCCAGTACTTC.

This chain joins TRBV5-1 and TRBJ2-7, with 7 bases that match TRBD2. The V gene end was trimmed by 4 bases and the J gene end by 7 bases; junction bases not matched to a gene: 8. This CDR3 has 13 amino acids. CDR1 and CDR2 from the germline V gene are SGHRS and YFSETQ. The CDR3 DNA reads TGCGCCAGCAGCGTGGGAGGGCCCCCAGAGCAGTACTTC. This translates into CASSVGGPPEQYF.

V usage is TRBV5-1 and J usage is TRBJ2-7, with 9 positions matching TRBD1. After removal of 5 bases from V and 5 bases from J, the junction contained 5 bases not matched to a gene. Germline V gives CDR1 SGHRS, CDR2 YFSETQ. This CDR3 region has 13 residues. This chain's CDR3 is CASRDRGVHEQYF. The CDR3 nucleotides read TGCGCCAGCAGGGACAGGGGAGTGCACGAGCAGTACTTC.

The chain joins TRBV7-3 to TRBJ2-3; 16 nucleotides line up with TRBD2. The J segment lost 2 bases and the V segment lost 5 bases, leaving 13 bases of the junction unmatched. Germline lookup yields CDR1 SGHTA and CDR2 FQGTGA. The CDR3 spans 20 residues. CDR3 protein: CASSPSTGTSGREATDTQYF. CDR3 coding DNA: TGTGCCAGCAGCCCCTCTACCGGGACTAGCGGGAGGGAGGCCACAGATACGCAGTATTTT.

J is TRBJ2-2 and V is TRBV18; D perhaps matches TRBD2 (5 bases). V lost 3 bases, J lost 5 bases, and 13 bases lay in between. Germline CDR1 reads KGHSH; CDR2 reads LQKENI. This CDR3 contains 15 residues. The CDR3 coding sequence is TGTGCCAGCTCACCGCCGTGGAGGATTACCGGGGAGCTGTTTTTT. Translated: CASSPPWRITGELFF.

The chain carries TRBV27 and TRBJ2-6; TRBD2 agrees at 10 bases. This CDR3 has 16 amino acids. Germline lookup yields CDR1 MNHEY and CDR2 SMNVEV (reference sequence). Trimming cost V 8 bases and J 2 bases; bases outside gene matches: 6. CDR3 loop: CASGGLARPGANVLTF. The CDR3 coding sequence is TGTGCCAGCGGGGGACTAGCGAGGCCTGGGGCCAACGTCCTGACTTTC. Complete variable domain (other parts from reference TRBV27 and TRBJ2-6): EAQVTQNPRYLITVTGKKLTVTCSQNMNHEYMSWYRQDPGLGLRQIYYSMNVEVTDKGDVPEGYKVSRKEKRNFPLILESPSPNQTSLYFCASGGLARPGANVLTFGAGSRLTVL.

The J gene is TRBJ2-7, the V gene TRBV25-1, with D maybe TRBD2 (6 bases). From germline, CDR1 is MGHDK and CDR2 SYGVNS. The CDR3 is made up of 14 amino acids. The V end was cut by 8 bases, the J end by 2 bases, with 16 bases between. In DNA form, the CDR3 reads TGTGCCAGCTCCCTATCGGGAGACCCCTACGAGCAGTACTTC. Encoded protein: CASSLSGDPYEQYF.

The table lists this clone with a count of one. This chain connects TRBV15 to TRBJ1-5, with 9 bases matching TRBD1. This CDR3 is 16 amino acids long. Trimming removed 5 bases from V and 3 bases from J; junction bases left unmatched: 8. Germline V lookup: CDR1 LNHNV, CDR2 YYDKDF (reference sequence). CDR3 sequence reads: CATSQGRQGDNQPQHF. The DNA of the CDR3 is TGTGCCACCAGCCAAGGGCGACAGGGGGACAATCAGCCCCAGCATTTT.

CDR3 sequence (DNA): TGTGCCAGCACTCTACGGACTAGCGGGAGGGGGTGGGACAATGAGCAGTTCTTC. It translates to CASTLRTSGRGWDNEQFF. J is TRBJ2-1 and V is TRBV2; 15 bases line up with TRBD2. V gave up 7 bases and J gave up 5 bases; unmatched junction bases: 12. CDR3 length: 18 amino acids. CDR1 and CDR2 (germline): SNHLY, FYNNEI.

This rearrangement joins TRBV5-6 to TRBJ2-1; the match to TRBD1 covers 9 bases. The CDR3 sequence is 18 residues long. CDR1 is SGHDT, CDR2 YYEEEE, per germline. V dropped 0 bases and J dropped 5; count of bases not matched to a gene: 12. The CDR3 DNA reads as TGTGCCAGCAGCTTGGCGTGGCCGGGGACAGGGATGGACAATGAGCAGTTCTTC. This translates into CASSLAWPGTGMDNEQFF.

CDR3 sequence (DNA): TGTGCCAGCAGCTTCACTAGCGGGAGGGCCAACGAGAGCTCCTACGAGCAGTACTTC. This codes for CASSFTSGRANESSYEQYF. This chain joins TRBV11-3 and TRBJ2-7, with 13 bases aligning to TRBD2. The J segment lost 0 bases and the V segment lost 3 bases, leaving 11 bases of the junction unmatched. CDR3 length: 19 amino acids. The germline CDR1 and CDR2 sequences are SGHNT and YENEEA.

This clone has just a few counts. This sequence joins TRBV28 and TRBJ2-3; possibly TRBD1 for D (6 bases). This CDR3 spans 16 amino acids. V dropped 5 bases and J dropped 5 bases, with 20 bases sitting between them. Germline V gene sequence: CDR1 MDHEN, CDR2 SYDVKM. The DNA for the CDR3 is TGTGCCAGCAGTCCACCTGACAGGACTCGGGGAGATACGCAGTATTTT. This encodes CASSPPDRTRGDTQYF.

This chain links TRBV7-7 with TRBJ2-5; 7 bases agree with TRBD2. This CDR3 has 16 amino acids. V was clipped by 6 bases and J by 3 bases; unmatched bases: 13. The V gene's germline CDR1 is SSHAT and CDR2 FNYEAQ (reference sequence). CDR3 protein: CASSPRGDYRKETQYF. Written as DNA, the CDR3 is TGTGCCAGCAGTCCCCGGGGGGACTATCGAAAAGAGACCCAGTACTTC. The complete variable domain, with remaining parts taken from reference TRBV7-7 and TRBJ2-5, reads GAGVSQSPRYKVTKRGQDVTLRCDPISSHATLYWYQQALGQGPEFLTYFNYEAQPDKSGLPSDRFSAERPEGSISTLTIQRTEQRDSAMYRCASSPRGDYRKETQYFGPGTRLLVL.

V gene TRBV7-2 combines with J gene TRBJ2-7; tentative D call: TRBD2 (7 bases). CDR1 is SGHTA and CDR2 is FQGNSA in the germline V gene. This CDR3 contains 16 residues. V lost 5 bases to trimming and J lost 5 bases, with 22 bases between them. CDR3 DNA sequence: TGTGCCAGCAGCGTCTCGGGGGCGGGAGCACGGAACGAGCAGTACTTC. It codes for CASSVSGAGARNEQYF. The full variable domain, its missing parts supplied by reference TRBV7-2 and TRBJ2-7, is GAGVSQSPSNKVTEKGKDVELRCDPISGHTALYWYRQSLGQGLEFLIYFQGNSAPDKSGLPSDRFSAERTGGSVSTLTIQRTQQEDSAVYLCASSVSGAGARNEQYFGPGTRLTVT.

V is TRBV19 and J is TRBJ2-7; no firm D call. CDR1 and CDR2 from the germline V gene are LNHDA and SQIVND (reference sequence). The CDR3 has 13 residues. V was shortened by 1 base and J by 1 base, with 5 bases between the two germline ends. CDR3 protein: CASSIGSSYEQYF. The CDR3 nucleotides are TGTGCCAGTAGTATAGGGAGTTCCTACGAGCAGTACTTC. The variable domain in full, completed from reference TRBV19 and TRBJ2-7, reads DGGITQSPKYLFRKEGQNVTLSCEQNLNHDAMYWYRQDPGQGLRLIYYSQIVNDFQKGDIAEGYSVSREKKESFPLTVTSAQKNPTAFYLCASSIGSSYEQYFGPGTRLTVT.

The chain combines TRBV4-2 with TRBJ1-5; TRBD1 is a possible D gene (6 bases). Germline-derived CDR1 and CDR2 are LGHNA and YNFKEQ. The CDR3 covers 15 residues. Trimming took off 0 bases at V and 4 bases at J, with 10 bases between the two ends. CDR3 amino acids: CASSQESGENQPQHF. CDR3 nucleotides: TGTGCCAGCAGCCAAGAGTCAGGGGAGAATCAGCCCCAGCATTTT.

The chain recombines TRBV5-1 with TRBJ2-1, with TRBD2 matching 10 bases. Germline loops: CDR1 SGHRS, CDR2 YFSETQ. V shed 10 bases and J 14 bases; nucleotides not matched to a gene: 15. The CDR3 loop spans 13 amino acids. CDR3 region: CASRGTSESPEFF. In DNA, the CDR3 is TGCGCCTCCCGTGGGACTAGCGAATCTCCGGAGTTCTTC. Filled out from reference TRBV5-1 and TRBJ2-1, the complete variable domain reads KAGVTQTPRYLIKTRGQQVTLSCSPISGHRSVSWYQQTPGQGLQFLFEYFSETQRNKGNFPGRFSGRQFSNSRSEMNVSTLELGDSALYLCASRGTSESPEFFGPGTRLTVL.

V is TRBV28 and J is TRBJ2-5; D not certain. This CDR3 comprises 14 residues. Germline-derived CDR1 and CDR2 are MDHEN and SYDVKM. V lost 4 bases and J 5 bases, leaving 14 bases between the germline ends. In nucleotides, the CDR3 is TGTGCCAGCAGTTACCTGGCCCTTAACGAGACCCAGTACTTC. Encoded protein: CASSYLALNETQYF.

V usage is TRBV11-3 and J usage is TRBJ2-7, with TRBD2 matching 13 bases. The V and J ends lost 1 base and 2 bases, in that order; junction bases with no gene match: 5. This CDR3 has 17 amino acids. Germline V gene sequence: CDR1 SGHNT, CDR2 YENEEA. The CDR3 loop is CASSLGGLAGLPYEQYF. The CDR3 nucleotides are TGTGCCAGCAGCTTAGGGGGACTAGCGGGACTACCCTACGAGCAGTACTTC.